This T cell receptor beta chain appears in the sequencing data of a study of blood T cell repertoires in COVID-19. Study information: COVID-19 samples, acute and convalescent, were from the United States, Italy and Spain. T cells, B-cell-depleted T cells, or PBMCs supplied cDNA or gDNA.

Original handling: Reference gene primer amplification gave nucleated cell count estimates. Here immunoSEQ multiplex PCR was the method, and the copy in TCRdb shows in-frame clones only, minus some. D and trimming come from the DNA, and the V and J calls and clone size come from that table. This table has 150,000 or so clones, 87% appearing once. This CDR3 region has 14 residues. CDR1 SGHNT and CDR2 YYREEE come from the germline V gene (reference sequence). The V gene lost 3 bases and the J gene lost 8 bases, with 14 bases spanning the gap. Sequencing used peripheral blood. The receptor comes from a human donor in a cohort sampled during active COVID-19. This chain joins TRBV5-4 and TRBJ1-4; maybe TRBD1 (6 bases). The CDR3 sequence: CASSSQGLREKLFF. The CDR3 nucleotides read TGTGCCAGCAGCTCCCAGGGGCTTCGGGAAAAACTGTTTTTT. The full variable domain, its missing parts supplied by reference TRBV5-4 and TRBJ1-4, is ETGVTQSPTHLIKTRGQQVTLRCSSQSGHNTVSWYQQALGQGPQFIFQYYREEENGRGNFPPRFSGLQFPNYSSELNVNALELDDSALYLCASSSQGLREKLFFGSGTQLSVL.